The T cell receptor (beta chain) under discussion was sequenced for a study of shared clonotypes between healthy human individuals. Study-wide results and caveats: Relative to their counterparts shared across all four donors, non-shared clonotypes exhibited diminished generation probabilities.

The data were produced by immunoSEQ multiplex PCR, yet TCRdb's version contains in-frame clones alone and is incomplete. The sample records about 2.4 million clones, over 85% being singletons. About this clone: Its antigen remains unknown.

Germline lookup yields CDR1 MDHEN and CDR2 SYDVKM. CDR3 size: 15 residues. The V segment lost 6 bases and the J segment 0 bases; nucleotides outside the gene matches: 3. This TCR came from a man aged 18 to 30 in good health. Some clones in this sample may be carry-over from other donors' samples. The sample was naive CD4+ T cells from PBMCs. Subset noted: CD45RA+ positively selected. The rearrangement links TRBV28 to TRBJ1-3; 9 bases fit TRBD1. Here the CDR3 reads CASRTGGPSGNTIYF. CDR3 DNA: TGTGCCAGCAGAACAGGGGGCCCCTCTGGAAACACCATATATTTT.